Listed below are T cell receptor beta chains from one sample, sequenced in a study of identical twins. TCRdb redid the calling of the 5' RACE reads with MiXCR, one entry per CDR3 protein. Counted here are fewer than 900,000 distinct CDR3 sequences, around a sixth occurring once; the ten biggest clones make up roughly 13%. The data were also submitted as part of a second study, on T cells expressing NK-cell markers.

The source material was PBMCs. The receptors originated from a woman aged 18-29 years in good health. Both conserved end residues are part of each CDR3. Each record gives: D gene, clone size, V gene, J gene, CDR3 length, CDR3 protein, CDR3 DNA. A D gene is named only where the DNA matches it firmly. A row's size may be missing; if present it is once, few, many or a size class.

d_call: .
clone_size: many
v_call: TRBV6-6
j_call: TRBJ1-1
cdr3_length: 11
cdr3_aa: CASSWGMGAFF
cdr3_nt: TGTGCCAGCAGTTGGGGGATGGGGGCTTTCTTT

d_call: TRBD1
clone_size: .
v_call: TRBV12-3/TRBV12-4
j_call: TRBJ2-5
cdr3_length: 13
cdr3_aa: CASTQGEPETQYF
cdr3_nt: TGTGCCAGCACCCAGGGGGAACCGGAGACCCAGTACTTC

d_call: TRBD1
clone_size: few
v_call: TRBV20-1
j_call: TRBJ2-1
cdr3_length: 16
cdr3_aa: CSARVTGGISYNEQFF
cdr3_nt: TGCAGTGCTAGAGTGACAGGGGGAATTTCCTACAATGAGCAGTTCTTC

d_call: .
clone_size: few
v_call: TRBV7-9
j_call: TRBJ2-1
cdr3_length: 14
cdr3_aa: CASSLGVGVGEEFF
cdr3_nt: TGTGCCAGCAGCTTAGGGGTTGGGGTGGGAGAGGAGTTCTTC

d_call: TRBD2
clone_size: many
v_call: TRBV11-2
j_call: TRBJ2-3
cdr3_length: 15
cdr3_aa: CASSLREVGADTQYF
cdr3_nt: TGTGCCAGCAGCTTACGGGAGGTAGGGGCAGATACGCAGTATTTT

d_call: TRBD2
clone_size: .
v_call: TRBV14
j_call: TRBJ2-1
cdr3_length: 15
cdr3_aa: CASSHRLADYNEQFF
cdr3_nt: TGTGCCAGCAGCCATAGACTAGCGGATTACAATGAGCAGTTCTTC

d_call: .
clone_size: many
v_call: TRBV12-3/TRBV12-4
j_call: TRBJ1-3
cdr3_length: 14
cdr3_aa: CASTETVTGNTIYF
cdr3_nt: TGTGCCAGCACCGAGACAGTTACTGGAAACACCATATATTTT

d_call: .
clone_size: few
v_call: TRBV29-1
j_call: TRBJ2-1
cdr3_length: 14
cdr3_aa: CSVDSRRANNEQFF
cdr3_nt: TGCAGCGTTGACTCCCGACGGGCAAACAATGAGCAGTTCTTC

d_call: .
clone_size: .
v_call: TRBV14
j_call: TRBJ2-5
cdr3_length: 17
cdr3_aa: CASSQALAGSIEETQYF
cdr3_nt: TGTGCCAGCAGCCAGGCTCTGGCGGGCTCAATCGAAGAGACCCAGTACTTC

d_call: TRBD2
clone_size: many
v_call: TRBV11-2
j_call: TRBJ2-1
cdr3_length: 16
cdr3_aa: CASSVNPGTSGNEQFF
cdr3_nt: TGTGCCAGCAGCGTAAATCCCGGGACTAGCGGCAATGAGCAGTTCTTC

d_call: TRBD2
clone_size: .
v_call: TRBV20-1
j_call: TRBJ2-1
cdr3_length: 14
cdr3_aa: CSADTSGSRNEQFF
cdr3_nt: TGCAGTGCGGATACTAGCGGGAGCCGCAATGAGCAGTTCTTC

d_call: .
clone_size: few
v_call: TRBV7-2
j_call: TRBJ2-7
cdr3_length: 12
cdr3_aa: CASSLYPFEQYF
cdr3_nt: TGTGCCAGCAGCTTATACCCCTTCGAGCAGTACTTC

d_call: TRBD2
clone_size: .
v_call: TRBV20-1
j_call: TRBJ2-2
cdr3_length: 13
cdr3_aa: CSGSSGRFGELFF
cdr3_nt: TGCAGTGGATCTAGCGGGAGGTTCGGGGAGCTGTTTTTT

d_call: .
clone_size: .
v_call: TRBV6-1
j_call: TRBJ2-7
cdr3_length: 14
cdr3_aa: CASSAPGSSYEQYF
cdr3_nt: TGTGCCAGCAGCGCACCGGGGTCCTCCTACGAGCAGTACTTC

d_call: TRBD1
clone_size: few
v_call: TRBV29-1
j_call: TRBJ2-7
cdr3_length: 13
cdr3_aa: CSVVTGEVYEQYF
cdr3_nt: TGCAGCGTCGTGACAGGGGAAGTATACGAGCAGTACTTC

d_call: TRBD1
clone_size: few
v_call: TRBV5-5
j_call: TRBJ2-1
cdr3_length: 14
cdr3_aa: CASTQARGRNEQFF
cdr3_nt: TGTGCCAGCACCCAGGCCAGGGGGCGTAATGAGCAGTTCTTC

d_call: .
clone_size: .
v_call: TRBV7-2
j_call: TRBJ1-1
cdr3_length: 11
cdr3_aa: CASSPVYEAFF
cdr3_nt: TGTGCCAGCAGCCCGGTCTACGAAGCTTTCTTT

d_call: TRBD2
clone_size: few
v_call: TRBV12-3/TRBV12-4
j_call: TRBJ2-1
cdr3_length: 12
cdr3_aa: CASRGLAREQFF
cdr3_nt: TGTGCCAGCAGGGGACTAGCGCGTGAGCAGTTCTTC

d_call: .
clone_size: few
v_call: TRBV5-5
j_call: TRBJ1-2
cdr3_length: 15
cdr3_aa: CASSPAPGVTYGYTF
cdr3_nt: TGTGCCAGCAGCCCCGCCCCCGGAGTGACCTATGGCTACACCTTC

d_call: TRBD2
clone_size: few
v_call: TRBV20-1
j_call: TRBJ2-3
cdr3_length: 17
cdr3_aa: CSARDRLAGGGTDTQYF
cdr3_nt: TGCAGTGCTAGAGATCGACTAGCGGGAGGGGGCACAGATACGCAGTATTTT

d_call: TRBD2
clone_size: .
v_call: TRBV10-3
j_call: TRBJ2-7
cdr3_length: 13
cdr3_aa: CATSAGNAYEQYF
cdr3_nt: TGTGCCACTTCAGCGGGAAATGCCTACGAGCAGTACTTC

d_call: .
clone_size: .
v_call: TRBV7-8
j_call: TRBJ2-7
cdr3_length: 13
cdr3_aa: CASSFMNSGEQYF
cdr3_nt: TGTGCCAGCAGCTTTATGAACTCAGGAGAGCAGTACTTC

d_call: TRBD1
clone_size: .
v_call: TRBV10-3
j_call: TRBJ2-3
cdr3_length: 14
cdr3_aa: CAISGGQGPDTQYF
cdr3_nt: TGTGCCATCAGTGGGGGACAGGGACCAGATACGCAGTATTTT

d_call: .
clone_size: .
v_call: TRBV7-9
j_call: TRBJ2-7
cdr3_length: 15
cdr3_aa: CASSYQRGGSYEQYF
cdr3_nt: TGTGCCAGCAGCTATCAAAGGGGCGGGTCCTACGAGCAGTACTTC

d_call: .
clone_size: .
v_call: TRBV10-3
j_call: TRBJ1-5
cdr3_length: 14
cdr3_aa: CAIRGRGNNQPQHF
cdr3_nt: TGTGCCATCAGGGGCAGGGGAAACAATCAGCCCCAGCATTTT

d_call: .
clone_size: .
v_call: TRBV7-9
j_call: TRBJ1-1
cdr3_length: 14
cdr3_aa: CASSSPTRSGLAFF
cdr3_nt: TGTGCCAGCAGCTCCCCGACCCGGTCTGGGTTAGCTTTCTTT

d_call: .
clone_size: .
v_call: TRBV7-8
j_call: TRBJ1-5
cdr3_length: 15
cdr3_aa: CASSPQGSGNQPQHF
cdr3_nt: TGTGCCAGCAGCCCGCAGGGATCGGGCAATCAGCCCCAGCATTTT

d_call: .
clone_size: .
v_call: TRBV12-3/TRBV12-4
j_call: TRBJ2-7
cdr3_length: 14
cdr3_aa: CASSRAQGVGEQYF
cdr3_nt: TGTGCCAGCAGTCGCGCGCAGGGTGTGGGCGAGCAGTACTTC

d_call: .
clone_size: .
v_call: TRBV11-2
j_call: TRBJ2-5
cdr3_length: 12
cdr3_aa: CASSLDLGTQYF
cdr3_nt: TGTGCCAGCAGCTTAGATCTGGGGACCCAGTACTTC

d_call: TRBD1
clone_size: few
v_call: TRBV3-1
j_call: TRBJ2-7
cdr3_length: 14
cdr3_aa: CASRPRGQLYEQYF
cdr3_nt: TGTGCCAGCAGACCCAGGGGGCAGCTCTACGAGCAGTACTTC

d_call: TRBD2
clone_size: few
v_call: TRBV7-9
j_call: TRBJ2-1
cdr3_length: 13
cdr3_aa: CASRPGLAREQFF
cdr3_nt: TGTGCCAGCAGGCCGGGACTAGCTCGAGAGCAGTTCTTC

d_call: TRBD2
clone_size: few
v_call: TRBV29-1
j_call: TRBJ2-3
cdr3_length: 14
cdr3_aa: CSVERLAGEDTQYF
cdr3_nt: TGCAGCGTTGAACGGCTAGCGGGGGAAGATACGCAGTATTTT

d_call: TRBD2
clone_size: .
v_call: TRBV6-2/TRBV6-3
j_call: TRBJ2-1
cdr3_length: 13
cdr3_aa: CASVRLAGDYPFF
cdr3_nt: TGTGCCAGCGTAAGACTAGCGGGGGACTATCCGTTCTTC

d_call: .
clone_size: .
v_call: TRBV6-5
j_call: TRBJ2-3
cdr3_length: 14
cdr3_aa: CASSYVGGTDTQYF
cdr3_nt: TGTGCCAGCAGTTATGTAGGGGGTACAGATACGCAGTATTTT

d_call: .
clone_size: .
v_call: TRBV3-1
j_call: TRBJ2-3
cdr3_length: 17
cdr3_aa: CASSHARTRGGFDTQYF
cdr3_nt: TGTGCCAGCAGCCATGCTCGGACTAGAGGGGGATTTGATACGCAGTATTTT

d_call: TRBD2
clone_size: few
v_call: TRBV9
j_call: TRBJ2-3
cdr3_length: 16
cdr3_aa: CASSRGLAAITDTQYF
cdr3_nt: TGTGCCAGCAGCAGAGGACTAGCGGCCATCACAGATACGCAGTATTTT

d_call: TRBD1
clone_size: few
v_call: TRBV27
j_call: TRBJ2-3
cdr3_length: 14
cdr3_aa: CASSSGQGEDTQYF
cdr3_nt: TGTGCCAGCAGTTCCGGACAGGGGGAAGATACGCAGTATTTT

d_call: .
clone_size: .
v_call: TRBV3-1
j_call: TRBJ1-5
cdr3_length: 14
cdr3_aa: CASSQRPGSQPQHF
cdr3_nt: TGTGCCAGCAGCCAACGGCCAGGTAGTCAGCCCCAGCATTTT

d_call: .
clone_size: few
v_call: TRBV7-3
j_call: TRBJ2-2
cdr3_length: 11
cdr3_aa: CATDRSGELFF
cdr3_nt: TGTGCCACAGATAGGTCCGGGGAGCTGTTTTTT

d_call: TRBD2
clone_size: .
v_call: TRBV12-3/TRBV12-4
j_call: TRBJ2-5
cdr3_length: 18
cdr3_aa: CASSLGRPSGRRAGTQYF
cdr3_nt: TGTGCCAGCAGTTTGGGGCGGCCTAGCGGGAGACGAGCTGGGACCCAGTACTTC

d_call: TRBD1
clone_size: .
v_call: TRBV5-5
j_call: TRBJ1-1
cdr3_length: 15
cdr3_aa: CASSSAGGRNTEAFF
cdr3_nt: TGTGCCAGCAGCTCGGCAGGGGGCCGGAACACTGAAGCTTTCTTT

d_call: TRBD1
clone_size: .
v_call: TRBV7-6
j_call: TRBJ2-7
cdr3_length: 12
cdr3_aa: CASSPTGVEQYF
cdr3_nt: TGTGCCAGCAGCCCGACAGGGGTCGAGCAGTACTTC

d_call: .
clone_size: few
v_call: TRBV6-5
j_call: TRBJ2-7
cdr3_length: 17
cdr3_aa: CASSYSYFRRAFYEQYF
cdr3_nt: TGTGCCAGCAGTTACTCCTATTTCCGTAGGGCGTTCTACGAGCAGTACTTC

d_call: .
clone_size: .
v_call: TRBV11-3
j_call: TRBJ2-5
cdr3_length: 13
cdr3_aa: CASSPYPQETQYF
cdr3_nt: TGTGCCAGCAGCCCTTATCCCCAAGAGACCCAGTACTTC

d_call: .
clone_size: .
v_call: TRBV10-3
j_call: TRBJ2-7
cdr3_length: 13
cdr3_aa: CAIHWDPLYEQYF
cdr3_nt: TGTGCCATACACTGGGACCCTCTTTACGAGCAGTACTTC

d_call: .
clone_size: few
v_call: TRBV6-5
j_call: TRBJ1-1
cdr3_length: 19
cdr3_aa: CASSYSLGYSRLGDTEAFF
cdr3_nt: TGTGCCAGCAGTTACTCTCTCGGATACTCACGACTTGGGGACACTGAAGCTTTCTTT

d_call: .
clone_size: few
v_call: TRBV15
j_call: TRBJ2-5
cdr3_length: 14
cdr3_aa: CATSWSPEGETQYF
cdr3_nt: TGTGCCACCAGCTGGAGCCCGGAGGGAGAGACCCAGTACTTC

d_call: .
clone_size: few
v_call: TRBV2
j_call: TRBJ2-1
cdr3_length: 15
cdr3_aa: CASSDQRNTYNEQFF
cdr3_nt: TGTGCCAGCAGTGACCAGCGGAACACCTACAATGAGCAGTTCTTC

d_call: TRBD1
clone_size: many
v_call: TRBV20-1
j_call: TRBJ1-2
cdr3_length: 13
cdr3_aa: CSAPGTGEGGYTF
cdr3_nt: TGCAGTGCTCCCGGGACAGGGGAAGGGGGCTACACCTTC

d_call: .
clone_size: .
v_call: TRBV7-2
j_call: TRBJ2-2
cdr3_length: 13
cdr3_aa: CASSPWNTGELFF
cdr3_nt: TGTGCCAGCAGCCCCTGGAACACCGGGGAGCTGTTTTTT

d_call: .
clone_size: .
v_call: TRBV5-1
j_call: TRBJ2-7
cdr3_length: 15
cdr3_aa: CASSLSARSSYEQYF
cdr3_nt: TGCGCCAGCAGCTTGAGTGCAAGGAGCTCCTACGAGCAGTACTTC

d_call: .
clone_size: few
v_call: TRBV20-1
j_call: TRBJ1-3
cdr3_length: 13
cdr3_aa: CSASQTEGNTIYF
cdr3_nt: TGCAGTGCTAGCCAGACCGAGGGAAACACCATATATTTT

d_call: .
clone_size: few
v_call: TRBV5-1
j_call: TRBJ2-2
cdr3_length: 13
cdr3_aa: CASSPRLDGELFF
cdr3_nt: TGCGCCAGCAGCCCGAGGTTGGACGGGGAGCTGTTTTTT

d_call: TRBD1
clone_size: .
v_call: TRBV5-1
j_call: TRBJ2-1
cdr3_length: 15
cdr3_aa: CATSSGDRGYNEQFF
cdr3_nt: TGCGCCACCTCCAGCGGGGACAGGGGATACAATGAGCAGTTCTTC

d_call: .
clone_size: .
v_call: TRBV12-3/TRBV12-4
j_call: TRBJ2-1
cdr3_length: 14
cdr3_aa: CASSLGLEYNEQFF
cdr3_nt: TGTGCCAGCAGTTTAGGGCTAGAGTACAATGAGCAGTTCTTC